The 9 T cell receptor beta chains below were found in one sample sequenced in a study of regulatory T cells in long-lasting Graves disease. iRepertoire HTBI primers and Arm-PCR of CDR3 regions built TCR beta libraries. TCRdb re-derived calls from the multiplex PCR reads in MiXCR, one entry per CDR3 protein. Here the sample spans fewer than 400,000 distinct CDR3 sequences, about 20% being singletons. As to time point: persistent/refractory GD, antithyroid drugs over 5 years with positive TRAb. Extracted PBMC RNA gave rise to the TCR library. Here the sequenced sample was peripheral blood mononuclear cells (PBMCs), taken when the disease was refractory, from a patient treated with antithyroid drugs. These receptors came from a female donor with Graves disease.

This clonotype was recorded many times. The gene calls are TRBV12-3 or TRBV12-4 and TRBJ2-2, with D possibly TRBD2 on 6 matching bases. This CDR3 is 15 amino acids long. Trimming took off 3 bases at V and 3 bases at J, with 11 bases between the two ends. The CDR3 reads CASSFAGGDTGELFF. CDR3 coding DNA: TGTGCCAGCAGTTTTGCCGGAGGGGACACCGGGGAGCTGTTTTTT.

This clonotype was found a few times. The chain uses TRBV7-2 and TRBJ2-7; TRBD1 agrees at 7 bases. This CDR3 region has 16 residues. The J segment lost 3 bases and the V segment lost 5 bases, leaving 13 bases of the junction unmatched. Germline CDR1 is SGHTA and CDR2 is FQGNSA. The CDR3 sequence is CASSPPAGTAFYEQYF. The CDR3 coding sequence is TGTGCCAGCAGCCCGCCCGCCGGGACAGCTTTCTACGAGCAGTACTTC.

This clonotype was seen ten or more times. Here the CDR3 reads CSVEEAESYEQYF. As DNA, the CDR3 is TGCAGCGTTGAAGAAGCGGAAAGCTACGAGCAGTACTTC. The chain employs TRBV29-1 and TRBJ2-7, with D possibly being TRBD2 (5 bases). V was cut by 0 bases and J by 3 bases, with 9 bases left in between. Germline CDR1 and CDR2: SQVTM and ANQGSEA. The CDR3 is 13 amino acids.

This clonotype was found many times. V is TRBV20-1 and J is TRBJ2-3, with a tentative D call TRBD2 (6 bases). V was clipped by 5 bases and J by 1 base, with 13 bases between them. This CDR3 spans 14 amino acids. Germline lookup yields CDR1 DFQATT and CDR2 SNEGSKA (reference sequence). In DNA form, the CDR3 reads TGCAGTGCTTCTCTAGCGTCCCGCACAGATACGCAGTATTTT. Translating gives CSASLASRTDTQYF.

In its sample, this clonotype was seen many times. The chain combines TRBV12-5 with TRBJ1-1, with 7 positions matching TRBD1. CDR1 is LGHNT, CDR2 FRNRAP, per germline. Trimming cost V 0 bases and J 8 bases; bases outside gene matches: 9. The CDR3 contains 15 residues. The CDR3 bases are TGTGCTAGTGGTTTGGTACTGGGACAGCCATCCGAAGCTTTCTTT. The encoded protein is CASGLVLGQPSEAFF.

This clonotype was found a few times. V and J are TRBV4-3 and TRBJ1-5; D unclear. V dropped 0 bases and J dropped 0 bases, with 9 bases sitting between them. Germline CDR1 LGHNA, CDR2 YSLEER. The CDR3 is 16 residues long. The CDR3 nucleotides are TGCGCCAGCAGCCAAGATGCCAGCTATAGCAATCAGCCCCAGCATTTT. Protein sequence: CASSQDASYSNQPQHF.

V usage is TRBV19 and J usage is TRBJ1-6; 8 bases agree with TRBD1. Looked up from germline, CDR1 is LNHDA and CDR2 is SQIVND (reference sequence). The CDR3 has 14 amino acids. V trimming: 6 bases; J trimming: 7 bases; junction bases outside the gene matches: 5. The CDR3 region is CASSWTGRNSPLHF. The CDR3 DNA sequence: TGTGCCAGTAGCTGGACAGGGCGGAATTCACCCCTCCACTTT.

This clonotype has ten or more counts. The chain has TRBV20-1 and TRBJ1-6; possible D gene TRBD1, 5 bases. The CDR3 runs 14 residues. The V gene's germline CDR1 is DFQATT and CDR2 SNEGSKA (reference sequence). The ends were cut back, 5 bases at V and 0 bases at J, with 8 bases in the middle. The DNA of the CDR3 is TGCAGTGCTTCCCAGGGCTCCTATAATTCACCCCTCCACTTT. This encodes CSASQGSYNSPLHF.

This clonotype has more than one count but fewer than ten. The gene calls are TRBV4-1 and TRBJ2-4; D gene uncertain. V was cut by 4 bases and J by 4 bases, with 11 bases left in between. CDR3 length equals 14 residues. Germline assignment: CDR1 MGHRA and CDR2 YSYEKL. The CDR3 DNA follows: TGCGCCAGCAGCCCAGACTTGGGTAAAAACATTCAGTACTTC. As protein: CASSPDLGKNIQYF.